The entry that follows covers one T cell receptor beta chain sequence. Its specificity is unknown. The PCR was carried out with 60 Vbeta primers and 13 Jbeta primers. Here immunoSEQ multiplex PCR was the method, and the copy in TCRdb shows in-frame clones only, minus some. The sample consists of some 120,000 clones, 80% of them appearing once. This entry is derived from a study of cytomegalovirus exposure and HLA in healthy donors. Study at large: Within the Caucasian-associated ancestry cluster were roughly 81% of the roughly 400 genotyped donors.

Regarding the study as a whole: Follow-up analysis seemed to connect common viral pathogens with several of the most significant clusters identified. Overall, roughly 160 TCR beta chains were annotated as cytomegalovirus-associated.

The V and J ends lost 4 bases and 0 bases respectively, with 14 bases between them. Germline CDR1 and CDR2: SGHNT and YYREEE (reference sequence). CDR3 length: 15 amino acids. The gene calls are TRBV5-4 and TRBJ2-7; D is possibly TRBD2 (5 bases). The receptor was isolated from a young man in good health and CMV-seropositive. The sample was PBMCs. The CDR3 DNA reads TGTGCCAGCAGCCGCGACCCGAGCGGCTCCTACGAGCAGTACTTC. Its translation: CASSRDPSGSYEQYF.